This entry describes one TCR beta chain. No antigen is known for it. Expressed TCRB transcripts were sequenced because the isolated RNA had all been reverse transcribed beforehand. The repertoire was sequenced with immunoSEQ multiplex PCR; TCRdb's copy has only in-frame clones and lacks some. The data hold hundreds of thousands of clones, with roughly 13% observed a single time. The sample is drawn from a study of beta chain features in type 1 diabetes. Study findings and constraints: Significant though moderate, a shortening of TCRB CDR3s appeared in all four CD4+ subsets of Type 1 diabetes patients.

The ends lost 5 bases at V and 8 bases at J; junction bases unmatched: 1. The CDR3 length is 11 residues. The germline gives CDR1 MDHEN, CDR2 SYDVKM. A single heparinised draw of around 110 mL on average was taken per donor. It was via CD45RO/CCR7/CD25/CD127/CD95/CD27 that CD4+ naive, central memory, regulatory and stem cell-like memory cells were sorted. The chain joins TRBV28 to TRBJ1-2, with TRBD1 matching over 8 bases. This TCR came from a man aged 25-45 years with type 1 diabetes. The sequenced sample was naive CD4+ T cells from blood. CDR3 bases: TGTGCCAGCAGTCGGACAGGGGGCTACACCTTC. Its protein is CASSRTGGYTF.